Listed below are T cell receptor beta chains from one sample, sequenced in a study of vaccination effects on CD4 cells after COVID-19. The method was immunoSEQ multiplex PCR; TCRdb's version includes in-frame clones alone and lacks a portion of them. The table shows approximately 82,000 clones, with approximately 81% occurring only once. Their antigens are not known. The sample consisted of CD4+ T cells from PBMCs cultured with HCoV-229E spike peptides, taken before COVID-19 vaccination. The source is a human donor who received a COVID-19 vaccine. Both conserved end residues are part of each CDR3. D genes are given only for firm matches. A clone size is listed for some rows: how often the clone was seen (once, few, many), or a class if it is expanded.

>TRBV18|TRBJ1-6|-|-
TGTGCCAGCTCCCAGGGGAACAATTCACCCCTCCACTTT
CASSQGNNSPLHF
>TRBV4-1|TRBJ1-1|-|-
TGCGCCAGCAGAAAGGGGCAGCAGTTGAACACTGAAGCTTTCTTT
CASRKGQQLNTEAFF
>TRBV18|TRBJ1-1|-|-
TGTGCCAGCTCACCACCGCAGGGTAACACTGAAGCTTTCTTT
CASSPPQGNTEAFF
>TRBV4-1|TRBJ2-2|few|-
TGCGCCAGCAGCCAAGATAAGGGGAATTTTGGCGGGGAGCTGTTTTTT
CASSQDKGNFGGELFF
>TRBV24-1|TRBJ2-2|few|-
TGTGCCACCAGTGATTTCGTAGGGATCACCGGGGAGCTGTTTTTT
CATSDFVGITGELFF
>TRBV3-1/TRBV3-2|TRBJ2-1|-|TRBD2
TGTGCCAGCAGCCTCAGGGAGGGGTACAATGAGCAGTTCTTC
CASSLREGYNEQFF
>TRBV19|TRBJ1-2|-|-
TGTGCCAGTAGTAAAAGTGTGGGTTTGGCTTCTAACTATGGCTACACCTTC
CASSKSVGLASNYGYTF
>TRBV5-1|TRBJ1-4|few|TRBD1
TGCGCCAGCAGCAAGGACAGGGAAACTAATGAAAAACTGTTTTTT
CASSKDRETNEKLFF
>TRBV5-1|TRBJ1-2|few|-
TGCGCCAGCAGCTTGGATTGGGAATTTGGCTACACCTTC
CASSLDWEFGYTF
>TRBV4-3|TRBJ1-3|-|TRBD1
TGCGCCAGCAGCCCGGGACAGAGCTCTGGAAACACCATATATTTT
CASSPGQSSGNTIYF
>TRBV6-5|TRBJ2-1|-|TRBD2
TGTGCCAGCAGTCCGGGACTAGGAGGCAATGAGCAGTTCTTC
CASSPGLGGNEQFF
>TRBV7-2|TRBJ2-5|-|-
TGTGCCAGCAGCTTAAGGATCCCGAAGACCCAGTACTTC
CASSLRIPKTQYF
>TRBV28|TRBJ1-1|-|-
TGTGCCAGCAGTTTGGTGGCGGGGAACACTGAAGCTTTCTTT
CASSLVAGNTEAFF
>TRBV11-2|TRBJ1-4|-|-
TGTGCCAGCAGCTTAGTGACGGACGAAAAACTGTTTTTT
CASSLVTDEKLFF
>TRBV5-1|TRBJ1-4|-|-
TGCGCCAGCAGCTTGGATGTTACTAATGAAAAACTGTTTTTT
CASSLDVTNEKLFF
>TRBV28|TRBJ2-5|-|TRBD1
TGTGCCAGCATCCCCAGGGGGCTCCAAGAGACCCAGTACTTC
CASIPRGLQETQYF
>TRBV24-1|TRBJ2-1|-|-
TGTGCCACCAGTGCCGAGTCGGCCGTCTCCTACAATGAGCAGTTCTTC
CATSAESAVSYNEQFF
>TRBV5-8|TRBJ2-5|-|-
TGTGCCAGCAGCTTGGGGGGGCAAACAGAAGAGACCCAGTACTTC
CASSLGGQTEETQYF
>TRBV7-2|TRBJ1-2|-|-
TGTGCCAGCAGCCGTGTCAACAACGGACAAAACTATGGCTACACCTTC
CASSRVNNGQNYGYTF
>TRBV6-5|TRBJ1-1|-|-
TGTGCCACCAAGGGACGGCTGATGAACACTGAAGCTTTCTTT
CATKGRLMNTEAFF
>TRBV5-4|TRBJ2-1|-|TRBD2
TGTGCCAGCAGCTCCGGACTAGCGAAGGAAAACAATGAGCAGTTCTTC
CASSSGLAKENNEQFF
>TRBV9|TRBJ2-3|few|-
TGTGCCAGCAGCGTAGTGGGGGGACCCACAGATACGCAGTATTTT
CASSVVGGPTDTQYF
>TRBV19|TRBJ2-5|-|-
TGTGCCAGTAGTAGGTGGATGCCAAATTCACAAGAGACCCAGTACTTC
CASSRWMPNSQETQYF
>TRBV10-3|TRBJ1-4|once|-
TGTGCCATCAGCGACGGACTCGAAAAACTGTTTTTT
CAISDGLEKLFF
>TRBV5-1|TRBJ2-5|-|-
TGCGCCAGCAGCTTTGGACTCACTAAAGAGACCCAGTACTTC
CASSFGLTKETQYF
>TRBV2|TRBJ1-1|-|-
TGTGCCAGCAACAGTGCTAGGACTGAAGCTTTCTTT
CASNSARTEAFF